These 22 T cell receptor beta chains were sequenced from one sample in a study of blood T cell repertoires in COVID-19. Profiling relied on immunoSEQ multiplex PCR, and the TCRdb table lists in-frame clones only, not all of them. Among 250,000 to 300,000 clones, nearly 90% were seen once, and the ten largest hold about 1%. The sequencing sample was made of PBMCs or T cells enriched from blood (not recorded which). These receptors were collected from a woman aged 25 to 39 who had recovered from COVID-19.

V is TRBV5-1 and J is TRBJ1-3; D is unclear. Trimming removed 2 bases from V and 0 bases from J, with 9 bases in between. Germline CDR1 is SGHRS and CDR2 is YFSETQ. The CDR3 has 15 residues. The CDR3 coding sequence is TGCGCCAGCAGCTTTTCGGGGATCTCTGGAAACACCATATATTTT. Residues: CASSFSGISGNTIYF. The full variable domain, in which reference TRBV5-1 and TRBJ1-3 provide the parts outside the CDR3, is KAGVTQTPRYLIKTRGQQVTLSCSPISGHRSVSWYQQTPGQGLQFLFEYFSETQRNKGNFPGRFSGRQFSNSRSEMNVSTLELGDSALYLCASSFSGISGNTIYFGEGSWLTVV.

This clone occurred once. The V gene is TRBV28, the J gene TRBJ1-2, with D unresolved. The CDR3 spans 15 residues. Per germline, CDR1 MDHEN and CDR2 SYDVKM. Between the trimmed V and J ends, which lost 2 bases and 4 bases, there was a span of 14 bases. CDR3: CASSLHFDLGYGYTF. The CDR3 coding sequence is TGTGCCAGCAGTTTACACTTCGACCTAGGCTATGGCTACACCTTC.

This rearrangement joins TRBV19 to TRBJ2-7; weak D call: TRBD1 (6 bases). V lost 1 base and J 3 bases, leaving 13 bases between the germline ends. Germline CDR1 is LNHDA and CDR2 is SQIVND (reference sequence). CDR3 length: 15 amino acids. CDR3 DNA: TGTGCCAGTAGTATAGGCCAGGGGCCATTCTACGAGCAGTACTTC. Translated: CASSIGQGPFYEQYF.

This chain connects TRBV9 to TRBJ2-3, with unresolved D. V dropped 3 bases and J dropped 6 bases, with 2 bases sitting between them. The CDR3 sequence is 10 residues long. Per germline, CDR1 SGDLS and CDR2 YYNGEE. The CDR3 region is CASSADTQYF. CDR3 in DNA: TGTGCCAGCAGCGCTGATACGCAGTATTTT. Variable domain in full (rest from reference TRBV9 and TRBJ2-3): DSGVTQTPKHLITATGQRVTLRCSPRSGDLSVYWYQQSLDQGLQFLIQYYNGEERAKGNILERFSAQQFPDLHSELNLSSLELGDSALYFCASSADTQYFGPGTRLTVL.

CDR3: CASSTPEGVGETQYF. CDR3 DNA: TGCGCCAGCAGCACCCCAGAGGGGGTGGGGGAGACCCAGTACTTC. This chain joins TRBV5-1 and TRBJ2-5; weak D call: TRBD1 (6 bases). The germline V gene has CDR1 SGHRS and CDR2 YFSETQ. The CDR3 spans 15 residues. V lost 4 bases and J 5 bases, leaving 18 bases between the germline ends.

This chain connects TRBV10-1 to TRBJ2-3; D is undetermined. Germline CDR1 WNHNN, CDR2 SYGVQD (reference sequence). Trimming stripped 4 bases from V and 1 base from J, with 12 bases between. The CDR3 consists of 15 residues. The CDR3 loop is CASSGQPKGTDTQYF. CDR3 sequence (DNA): TGCGCCAGCAGTGGACAACCTAAAGGCACAGATACGCAGTATTTT.

The V gene is TRBV7-2, the J gene TRBJ2-7; 7 bases match TRBD2. This CDR3 comprises 13 residues. The germline gives CDR1 SGHTA, CDR2 FQGNSA. Trimming removed 5 bases from V and 5 bases from J; junction bases left unmatched: 6. CDR3 sequence: CASSQGLVDEQYF. The CDR3 nucleotides read TGTGCCAGCAGCCAAGGACTAGTTGACGAGCAGTACTTC.

V usage is TRBV5-1 and J usage is TRBJ2-2; 8 bases map to TRBD2. Losses at the gene ends were 4 bases for V and 6 bases for J; bases not matched to a gene: 8. CDR3 length equals 15 residues. Germline CDR1 reads SGHRS; CDR2 reads YFSETQ. CDR3 loop: CASSIAGRSPGELFF. The CDR3 DNA reads TGCGCCAGCAGCATAGCGGGACGCAGTCCCGGGGAGCTGTTTTTT.

The V gene is TRBV10-3, the J gene TRBJ2-1; weak D call: TRBD1 (6 bases). Trimming stripped 4 bases from V and 1 base from J, with 8 bases between. CDR1 and CDR2 (germline): ENHRY, SYGVKD. This CDR3 is built from 14 residues. CDR3 nucleotides: TGTGCCATCAGTGTGACAGGTTCCTACAATGAGCAGTTCTTC. It encodes CAISVTGSYNEQFF.

The V gene is TRBV28, the J gene TRBJ1-2; tentative D call: TRBD1 (5 bases). Germline V CDR1 and CDR2: MDHEN, SYDVKM. The CDR3 has 16 residues. V lost 6 bases to trimming and J lost 8 bases, with 25 bases between them. The chain's CDR3 is CASSLGGFRHFRGYTF. The DNA for the CDR3 is TGTGCCAGCAGCCTCGGGGGGTTTCGACATTTTCGGGGCTACACCTTC.

This clone was recorded only once. This chain uses TRBV11-3 with TRBJ1-4; the D gene is possibly TRBD1 (6 bases). The germline V gene has CDR1 SGHNT and CDR2 YENEEA. The CDR3 totals 16 residues. Trimming took off 3 bases at V and 0 bases at J, with 11 bases between the two ends. In DNA, the CDR3 is TGTGCCAGCAGCTTGATCTCAGGGGCAACTAATGAAAAACTGTTTTTT. Its protein is CASSLISGATNEKLFF.

The DNA of the CDR3 is TGTGCCAGCAGCGTGACAGGGGGCAATGAGCAGTTCTTC. This gives the protein CASSVTGGNEQFF. The genes are TRBV25-1 and TRBJ2-1; 9 bases fit TRBD1. This CDR3 comprises 13 residues. Losses at the gene ends were 6 bases for V and 6 bases for J; bases not matched to a gene: 3. Germline V gene data show CDR1 as MGHDK and CDR2 as SYGVNS.

This chain connects TRBV19 to TRBJ2-3; D is possibly TRBD1 (7 bases). The CDR3 covers 17 residues. V was shortened by 5 bases and J by 4 bases, with 22 bases between the two germline ends. CDR1 LNHDA and CDR2 SQIVND come from the germline V gene (reference sequence). CDR3 sequence reads: CASSPRFRGASADTQYF. The CDR3 DNA reads TGTGCCAGTAGTCCGCGGTTCAGGGGGGCGAGCGCAGATACGCAGTATTTT.

A single count supports this clone. This chain uses TRBV4-3 with TRBJ1-2; 7 bases agree with TRBD1. This CDR3 comprises 17 residues. Germline values: CDR1 LGHNA, CDR2 YSLEER. V shed 2 bases and J 7 bases; nucleotides not matched to a gene: 16. CDR3 bases: TGCGCCAGCAGCCAACGAAGTTACGACAGGGCTAGCGCTGGCTACACCTTC. Translating it yields CASSQRSYDRASAGYTF.

The V gene is TRBV7-8, the J gene TRBJ1-2, with D perhaps matching TRBD1 (5 bases). The CDR3 extends over 17 amino acids. V lost 5 bases to trimming and J lost 2 bases, with 21 bases between them. The germline gives CDR1 SGHVS, CDR2 FQNEAQ. This chain's CDR3 is CASSLGSGFSLNYGYTF. In DNA form, the CDR3 reads TGTGCCAGCAGCCTAGGGTCAGGGTTTAGTCTGAACTATGGCTACACCTTC.

The chain couples TRBV5-1 to TRBJ1-1, with 8 bases matching TRBD1. Germline CDR1 and CDR2: SGHRS and YFSETQ. CDR3 size: 13 residues. V shed 7 bases and J 7 bases; nucleotides not matched to a gene: 9. The CDR3: CASHLTGVGEAFF. The CDR3 bases are TGCGCCAGCCATTTGACAGGGGTGGGTGAAGCTTTCTTT.

V gene TRBV5-4 combines with J gene TRBJ2-3; 9 bases agree with TRBD2. Germline V gives CDR1 SGHNT, CDR2 YYREEE (reference sequence). J gave up 2 bases and V 4 bases, and 8 bases lay outside the gene matches. The CDR3 covers 16 residues. The CDR3 is CASSLLASGATDTQYF. The CDR3 DNA follows: TGTGCCAGCAGCCTCCTCGCTAGCGGGGCCACAGATACGCAGTATTTT.

The rearrangement joins TRBV28 to TRBJ1-2, with 7 bases fitting TRBD1. The CDR3 has 12 amino acids. CDR1 is MDHEN, CDR2 SYDVKM, per germline. After removal of 8 bases from V and 5 bases from J, the junction contained 5 bases not matched to a gene. CDR3 residues: CASEGAGYGYTF. In DNA form, the CDR3 reads TGTGCCAGCGAGGGGGCGGGTTATGGCTACACCTTC.

J is TRBJ2-7 and V is TRBV10-2; D perhaps matches TRBD2 (6 bases). With 4 bases removed from V and 3 bases from J, the gap between germline ends came to 13 bases. Germline CDR1 is WSHSY and CDR2 is SAAADI. CDR3 length: 14 amino acids. CDR3 loop: CASSAGGLFYEQYF. The CDR3 DNA sequence: TGCGCCAGCAGTGCCGGGGGACTCTTCTACGAGCAGTACTTC.

J is TRBJ1-2 and V is TRBV7-2; tentative D call: TRBD1 (6 bases). Germline-derived CDR1 and CDR2 are SGHTA and FQGNSA. This CDR3 is built from 14 residues. V lost 1 base, J lost 5 bases, and 11 bases lay in between. The CDR3: CASSLGTASYGYTF. The CDR3 region has the DNA TGTGCCAGCAGCTTAGGGACAGCCTCATATGGCTACACCTTC.

The CDR3 region is CASSDPWWQELYNEQFF. The DNA for the CDR3 is TGTGCCAGCAGTGACCCTTGGTGGCAGGAACTCTACAATGAGCAGTTCTTC. The chain carries TRBV6-1 and TRBJ2-1; D remains unclear. This CDR3 region has 17 residues. V was clipped by 3 bases and J by 3 bases, with 18 bases between them. The germline CDR1 and CDR2 sequences are MNHNS and SASEGT.

The V call is TRBV18, the J call TRBJ2-5; 9 nucleotides match TRBD1. V lost 3 bases to trimming and J lost 4 bases; unmatched junction nucleotides: 6. The CDR3 runs 15 residues. Germline values: CDR1 KGHSH, CDR2 LQKENI. The CDR3 bases are TGTGCCAGCTCACCCCCGGGGACAGGGAGAGAGACCCAGTACTTC. Protein sequence: CASSPPGTGRETQYF. The whole variable domain, remainder taken from reference TRBV18 and TRBJ2-5, is NAGVMQNPRHLVRRRGQEARLRCSPMKGHSHVYWYRQLPEEGLKFMVYLQKENIIDESGMPKERFSAEFPKEGPSILRIQQVVRGDSAAYFCASSPPGTGRETQYFGPGTRLLVL.